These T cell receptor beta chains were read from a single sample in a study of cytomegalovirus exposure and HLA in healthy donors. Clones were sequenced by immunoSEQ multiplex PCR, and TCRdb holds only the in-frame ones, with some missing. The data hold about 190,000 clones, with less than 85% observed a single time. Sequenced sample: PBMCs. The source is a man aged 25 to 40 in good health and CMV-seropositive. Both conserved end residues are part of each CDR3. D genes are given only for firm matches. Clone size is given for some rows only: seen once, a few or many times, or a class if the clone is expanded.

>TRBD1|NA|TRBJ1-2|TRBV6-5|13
CASSPRQGHGYTF
TGTGCCAGCAGTCCCCGACAGGGCCATGGCTACACCTTC
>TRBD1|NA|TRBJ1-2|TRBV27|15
CASTSGGTANYGYTF
TGTGCCAGCACCTCGGGAGGGACAGCCAACTATGGCTACACCTTC
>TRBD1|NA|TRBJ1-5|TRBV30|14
CAWRGQGVNQPQHF
TGTGCCTGGAGAGGACAGGGGGTCAATCAGCCCCAGCATTTT
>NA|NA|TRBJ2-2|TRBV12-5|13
CASGLVLAGELFF
TGTGCTAGTGGTTTGGTTCTCGCGGGGGAGCTGTTTTTT
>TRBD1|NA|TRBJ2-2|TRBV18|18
CASSPGNRGPVNTGELFF
TGTGCCAGCTCACCGGGAAACAGGGGGCCCGTGAACACCGGGGAGCTGTTTTTT
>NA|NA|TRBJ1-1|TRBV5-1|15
CASSLGTHGVTEAFF
TGCGCCAGCAGCTTGGGGACCCACGGGGTAACTGAAGCTTTCTTT
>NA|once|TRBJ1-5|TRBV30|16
CAWTPGGVQSNQPQHF
TGTGCCTGGACTCCGGGGGGGGTGCAAAGCAATCAGCCCCAGCATTTT
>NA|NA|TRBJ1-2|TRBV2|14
CASSGQGSGYGYTF
TGTGCCAGCAGTGGGCAGGGTTCCGGCTATGGCTACACCTTC
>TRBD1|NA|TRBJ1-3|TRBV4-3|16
CASSRTWTGAGNTIYF
TGCGCCAGCAGCCGGACTTGGACAGGGGCGGGAAACACCATATATTTT
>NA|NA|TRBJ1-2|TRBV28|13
CAAGRPQGVGYTF
TGTGCCGCAGGCAGGCCTCAGGGCGTCGGCTACACCTTC
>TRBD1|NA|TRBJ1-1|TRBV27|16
CASSRRDRGMNTEAFF
TGTGCCAGCAGTCGCCGGGACAGAGGAATGAACACTGAAGCTTTCTTT
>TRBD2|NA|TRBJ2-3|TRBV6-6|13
CASGTGGYDTQYF
TGTGCCAGCGGGACGGGGGGGTATGATACGCAGTATTTT
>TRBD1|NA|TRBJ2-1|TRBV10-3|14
CAIRQDRGPGEQFF
TGTGCCATCAGACAAGACAGGGGGCCTGGTGAGCAGTTCTTC
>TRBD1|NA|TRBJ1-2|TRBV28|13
CASSPQGDYGYTF
TGTGCCAGCAGTCCCCAGGGGGATTATGGCTACACCTTC
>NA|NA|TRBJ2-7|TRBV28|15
CASSLWGAQGREQYF
TGTGCCAGCAGTTTATGGGGCGCACAGGGGAGGGAGCAGTACTTC
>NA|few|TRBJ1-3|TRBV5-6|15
CASSLPQGYGNTIYF
TGTGCCAGCAGCCTACCACAGGGTTATGGAAACACCATATATTTT
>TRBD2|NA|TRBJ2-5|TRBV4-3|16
CASSQGTSGRGETQYF
TGCGCCAGCAGCCAAGGGACTAGCGGGAGGGGAGAGACCCAGTACTTC
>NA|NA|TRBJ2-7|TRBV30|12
CARDGQSYEQYF
TGTGCCCGGGACGGACAGTCCTACGAGCAGTACTTC
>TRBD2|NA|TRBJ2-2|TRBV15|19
CATSRGRRSGTSGTGELFF
TGTGCCACCAGCAGAGGGCGGAGATCCGGGACTAGCGGGACCGGGGAGCTGTTTTTT
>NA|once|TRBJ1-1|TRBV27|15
CASSPQQGRNTEAFF
TGTGCCAGCAGTCCTCAACAGGGAAGGAACACTGAAGCTTTCTTT
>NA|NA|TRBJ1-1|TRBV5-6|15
CASSAPRTYAFEAFF
TGTGCCAGCAGCGCCCCACGGACTTATGCCTTCGAAGCTTTCTTT
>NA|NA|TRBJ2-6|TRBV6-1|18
CASSERGRTNSGANVLTF
TGTGCCAGCAGTGAAAGGGGCAGAACTAACTCTGGGGCCAACGTCCTGACTTTC
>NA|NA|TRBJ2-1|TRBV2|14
CASSRREIHNEQFF
TGTGCCAGCTCCCGCCGGGAGATCCACAATGAGCAGTTCTTC
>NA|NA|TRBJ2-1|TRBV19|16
CASSISGTWRYNEQFF
TGTGCCAGTAGTATTTCCGGGACTTGGAGGTACAATGAGCAGTTCTTC
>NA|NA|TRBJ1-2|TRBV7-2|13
CASSPGRHYGYTF
TGTGCCAGCAGCCCGGGGAGGCACTATGGCTACACCTTC
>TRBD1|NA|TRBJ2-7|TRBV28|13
CASRDRGLYEQYF
TGTGCCAGCAGGGACAGGGGGCTCTACGAGCAGTACTTC
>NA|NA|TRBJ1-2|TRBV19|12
CASSTTEYGYTF
TGTGCCAGTAGTACGACAGAGTATGGCTACACCTTC
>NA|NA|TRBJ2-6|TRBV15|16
CATHRGGDSGANVLTF
TGTGCCACCCACCGAGGGGGTGACTCTGGGGCCAACGTCCTGACTTTC
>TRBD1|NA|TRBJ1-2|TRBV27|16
CASSSSGTGGLWGYTF
TGTGCCAGCAGTTCCTCCGGGACAGGGGGCTTGTGGGGCTACACCTTC
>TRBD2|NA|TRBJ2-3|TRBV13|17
CASSTRTSHMGTDTQYF
TGTGCCAGCAGCACTAGGACTAGCCATATGGGCACAGATACGCAGTATTTT
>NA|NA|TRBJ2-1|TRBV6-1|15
CASRSDRSSYNEQFF
TGTGCCAGCAGGTCAGACAGGAGCTCCTACAATGAGCAGTTCTTC
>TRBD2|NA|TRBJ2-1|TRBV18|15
CASSTSGGAYNEQFF
TGTGCCAGCTCAACGAGCGGGGGGGCTTACAATGAGCAGTTCTTC
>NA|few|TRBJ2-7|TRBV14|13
CASSQAPSYEQYF
TGTGCCAGCAGCCAAGCCCCATCCTACGAGCAGTACTTC
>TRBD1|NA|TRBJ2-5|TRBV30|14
CAWSPTGGGETQYF
TGTGCCTGGAGTCCCACAGGGGGCGGAGAGACCCAGTACTTC
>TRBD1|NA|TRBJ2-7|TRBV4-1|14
CASSQDWDSYEQYF
TGCGCCAGCAGCCAAGATTGGGACAGCTACGAGCAGTACTTC
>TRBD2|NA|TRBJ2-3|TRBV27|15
CASSLWEGRTDTQYF
TGTGCCAGCAGTTTGTGGGAGGGCCGAACAGATACGCAGTATTTT